A selection of T cell receptor beta chains follows, all from one sample in a study of T cell responses to AZD1222 COVID-19 vaccine. Profiling relied on immunoSEQ multiplex PCR, and the TCRdb table lists in-frame clones only, not all of them. The sample lists roughly 100,000 clones; 90% were seen once. This specimen was peripheral blood, taken on day 0 of AZD1222 vaccination. These receptors were obtained from an adult in good health. Each CDR3 is given without its conserved first and last residue. Fields, in order: J gene, CDR3 length, V gene, CDR3 protein.

TRBJ2-5 | 14 | TRBV18 | ASSPRSTGGAETQY
TRBJ2-1 | 13 | TRBV7-2 | ASSLVGSRNLEQF
TRBJ1-1 | 12 | TRBV6-6 | ASSSIGRNTEAF
TRBJ2-1 | 10 | TRBV28 | ASSFERGRKF
TRBJ2-3 | 14 | TRBV4-3 | ASSLGQGASTDTQY
TRBJ1-1 | 11 | TRBV9 | ASSPGGITEAF
TRBJ1-2 | 12 | TRBV7-2 | ASSPAQGAYGYT
TRBJ2-2 | 11 | TRBV6-5 | ASSRASRDGMF
TRBJ2-7 | 11 | TRBV10-1 | ASSPSPGREQY
TRBJ2-1 | 13 | TRBV7-9 | ASSPAHGGGNEQF
TRBJ2-7 | 11 | TRBV5-1 | ASKRDTQPEQY
TRBJ2-1 | 10 | TRBV19 | ASSKAGDEQF
TRBJ2-7 | 11 | TRBV5-1 | ASSLDQGYEQY
TRBJ1-4 | 13 | TRBV10-2 | ASSDKTGANEKLF
TRBJ2-3 | 13 | TRBV4-1 | ASSQASVGTDTQY
TRBJ2-6 | 15 | TRBV3-1/TRBV3-2 | ASSQPALMAGANVLT
TRBJ2-2 | 15 | TRBV5-1 | ASSLTPGQGANGELF
TRBJ2-7 | 11 | TRBV7-3 | ASSLNPDYEQY
TRBJ2-1 | 16 | TRBV27 | ASSLSFTSGGQYNEQF
TRBJ2-5 | 13 | TRBV28 | ASSSGEAGQETQY
TRBJ1-5 | 10 | TRBV6-4 | ASSGRDQPQH
TRBJ2-1 | 15 | TRBV10-1 | ASSENPVAGGQGEQF
TRBJ1-2 | 11 | TRBV6-5 | ATRPGPYWMDT